The T cell receptor (beta chain) described here comes from a study of patients and donors after allogeneic stem cell transplantation. One entry per CDR3 protein results from TCRdb running MiXCR on the RT-PCR reads. The repertoire holds approximately 220,000 distinct CDR3 sequences, with around 40% as singletons. The J segment lost 1 base and the V segment lost 4 bases, leaving 16 bases of the junction unmatched. CDR1 and CDR2 from the germline V gene are SGHVS and FNYEAQ. The CDR3 covers 20 residues. The source of this sequence is a human donor who was either an allogeneic HSCT recipient or a stem cell or donor lymphocyte infusion donor (not recorded which). It is not recorded whose cells these are; they may come from a transplant donor. This chain links TRBV7-6 with TRBJ1-4, with TRBD1 matching 9 bases. The sequenced sample consisted of blood, either unsorted or a sorted T cell fraction (not recorded which). The DNA for the CDR3 is TGTGCCAGCAGCTCAATAGAGAGCCCCGACAGGGGGATAACTAATGAAAAACTGTTTTTT. Translating it yields CASSSIESPDRGITNEKLFF.